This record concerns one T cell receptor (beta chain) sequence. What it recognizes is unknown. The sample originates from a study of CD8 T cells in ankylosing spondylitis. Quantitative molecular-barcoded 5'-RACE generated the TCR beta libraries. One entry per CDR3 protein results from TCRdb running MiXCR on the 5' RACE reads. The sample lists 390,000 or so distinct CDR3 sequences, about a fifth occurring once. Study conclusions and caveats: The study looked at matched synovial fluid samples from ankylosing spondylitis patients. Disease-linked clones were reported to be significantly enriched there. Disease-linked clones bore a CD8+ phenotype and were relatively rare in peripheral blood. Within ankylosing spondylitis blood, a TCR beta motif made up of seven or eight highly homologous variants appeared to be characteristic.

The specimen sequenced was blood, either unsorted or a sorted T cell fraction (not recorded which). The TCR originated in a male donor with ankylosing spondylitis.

The chain's CDR3 is CASSRQTGVSHEQYF. The DNA of the CDR3 is TGTGCCAGCAGCCGCCAGACAGGGGTCAGCCACGAGCAGTACTTC. The chain couples TRBV7-2 to TRBJ2-7, with 8 bases aligning to TRBD1. V was clipped by 5 bases and J by 5 bases; unmatched bases: 11. This CDR3 is built from 15 residues. Germline values: CDR1 SGHTA, CDR2 FQGNSA.